Below, 3 T cell receptor beta chains from the same sample are listed, as sequenced in a study of CD8+CD57+ T cells in acquired aplastic anemia. Patients included in sequencing had previously demonstrated CD8+CD57+ cell expansion by flow cytometry. The study profiled TCR beta VDJ and CDR3 using genomic DNA as template. TCRdb analysed the reads with MiXCR anew, one entry per CDR3 protein. The table lists hundreds of thousands of distinct CDR3 sequences, approximately 60% of them singletons. The source material was sorted CD4+, CD8+, or CD8+CD57+ T cells (not recorded which) from PBMCs. The receptors were gathered from a human donor with aplastic anemia.

The chain links TRBV15 to TRBJ2-7; TRBD1 aligns across 7 bases. The V and J ends lost 1 base and 4 bases, in that order; junction bases with no gene match: 10. The CDR3 consists of 16 residues. Germline-derived CDR1 and CDR2 are LNHNV and YYDKDF (reference sequence). DNA of the CDR3: TGTGCCACCAGCAGAGCCGGTTTGACAGGGAAATACGAGCAGTACTTC. Protein product: CATSRAGLTGKYEQYF. Together with reference TRBV15 and TRBJ2-7, the CDR3 gives the full variable domain: DAMVIQNPRYQVTQFGKPVTLSCSQTLNHNVMYWYQQKSSQAPKLLFHYYDKDFNNEADTPDNFQSRRPNTSFCFLDIRSPGLGDTAMYLCATSRAGLTGKYEQYFGPGTRLTVT.

The J gene is TRBJ2-2, the V gene TRBV24-1; no reliable D call. This CDR3 region has 15 residues. CDR1 and CDR2 from the germline V gene are KGHDR and SFDVKD. V was trimmed by 4 bases and J by 1 base, leaving 9 bases between them. The CDR3 nucleotides read TGTGCCACCAGTGACTCCACAGTGAACACCGGGGAGCTGTTTTTT. It encodes CATSDSTVNTGELFF.

This clonotype was recorded many times. The rearrangement joins TRBV3-1 to TRBJ2-5; D is uncertain. Germline-derived CDR1 and CDR2 are LGHDT and YNNKEL (reference sequence). The CDR3 loop spans 15 amino acids. With 0 bases removed from V and 4 bases from J, the gap between germline ends came to 12 bases. CDR3 sequence (DNA): TGTGCCAGCAGCCAAGATCTATGGCAGAGAGAGACCCAGTACTTC. It translates to CASSQDLWQRETQYF.